This T cell receptor beta chain was found in a study of shared clonotypes between healthy human individuals. Regarding the study as a whole: Rarefaction analysis demonstrated incomplete sorted-subset sequencing notwithstanding large depth.

On this clone itself: Its antigen remains unidentified.

Trimming pared 7 bases from V and 7 bases from J, leaving 20 bases between. Germline loops: CDR1 MNHEY, CDR2 SMNVEV (reference sequence). The CDR3 has 15 residues. CD45RO-negative cells were positively selected for CCR7, leaving out terminally differentiated effector memory CD45RA+ cells. Each donor was a Caucasian adult residing in Nashville, Tennessee. As originally analysed: Junction-only sequences without quality scores were provided by ImmunoSEQ, so filtering was different. Repertoires were generated with immunoSEQ multiplex PCR, while TCRdb's copy carries only in-frame clones and drops some. V and J calls and clone size are as listed in that table; D and trimming were resolved from the DNA. Among around 2,000,000 clones, about 95% were seen once, and the ten largest hold 1% to 1.5%.

The rearrangement links TRBV27 to TRBJ1-5; tentative D call: TRBD1 (6 bases). The source of this sequence is a man between 18 and 29 years old in good health. What was sequenced was naive CD8+ T cells sorted from blood. The CDR3 DNA is TGTGCCAGCAATCCCCGGGGGGGCGCAGGGCAGCCCCAGCATTTT. It is translated as CASNPRGGAGQPQHF.